This is a list of T cell receptor beta chains from one sample in a study of shared clonotypes between healthy human individuals. Measured with immunoSEQ multiplex PCR; TCRdb has only the in-frame clones, and not every one. This table holds fewer than 700,000 clones, around 76% found once. Sequenced: PBMCs. Receptor source: a woman in her 40s in good health. Some clones in this sample may be carry-over from other donors' samples. The CDR3 runs from the conserved cysteine through the conserved F or W. A D gene is named only where the DNA matches it firmly. Not all rows give a size; the values are once, few, many and, for expanded clones, a class.

v_gene	j_gene	d_gene	abundance	CDR3nt	CDR3aa
TRBV18	TRBJ1-4	TRBD1	.	TGTGCCAGCTCACCCCGCTACGGGCAGGGGGCAACTAATGAAAAACTGTTTTTT	CASSPRYGQGATNEKLFF
TRBV6-1	TRBJ2-1	.	.	TGTGCCAGCAGTGAACAACCCTCCTACAATGAGCAGTTCTTC	CASSEQPSYNEQFF
TRBV19	TRBJ1-1	.	.	TGTGCCAGTACCCCCGTCGGGGGAACCACTGAAGCTTTCTTT	CASTPVGGTTEAFF
TRBV7-9	TRBJ2-2	TRBD2	.	TGTGCCAGCAGCCGCGCCACTAGCGCCGGGGAGCTGTTTTTT	CASSRATSAGELFF
TRBV27	TRBJ2-3	.	.	TGTGCCAGCACCCCAATTCTGGCCTCAGATACGCAGTATTTT	CASTPILASDTQYF
TRBV29-1	TRBJ1-4	.	.	TGCAGCGTTGTCATGGGGCTGGGTGAAAAACTGTTTTTT	CSVVMGLGEKLFF
TRBV4-1	TRBJ2-1	.	.	TGCGCCAGCAGCCTTTTGGTTAGCGGAAGTCCCCGCGATGAGCAGTTCTTC	CASSLLVSGSPRDEQFF
TRBV7-9	TRBJ1-2	TRBD1	once	TGTGCCAGCAGCTTTCCGAGACAGGGAGATGGCTACACCTTC	CASSFPRQGDGYTF
TRBV4-2	TRBJ2-7	TRBD2	once	TGTGCCAGCAGCCAAGATCTTCTAGCGGAATCCTACGAGCAGTACTTC	CASSQDLLAESYEQYF
TRBV29-1	TRBJ1-4	.	.	TGCAGCGTTGAAAGGGGGTACAAGGAAAAACTGTTTTTT	CSVERGYKEKLFF
TRBV7-2	TRBJ2-5	TRBD1	few	TGTGCCAGCAGCTCCTCGACAGGGTGGGTGAAGACCCAGTACTTC	CASSSSTGWVKTQYF
TRBV10-3	TRBJ2-7	.	once	TGTGCCATCAGTACCTTTAGAGGAGAGCAGTACTTC	CAISTFRGEQYF
TRBV15	TRBJ2-1	TRBD2	.	TGTGCCACCAGCAGAAAGCGGGGGTACAATGAGCAGTTCTTC	CATSRKRGYNEQFF
TRBV29-1	TRBJ2-7	TRBD1	.	TGCAGCGGCCCGTGGGGGACAGGGGGCCCCTTTTGGGAGCAGTACTTC	CSGPWGTGGPFWEQYF
TRBV2	TRBJ2-7	.	few	TGTGCCAGCAGGGCATACGAGCAGTACTTC	CASRAYEQYF
TRBV28	TRBJ1-4	TRBD1	.	TGTGCCAGCAGTTTAATAGGACAGGCCGCAACTAATGAAAAACTGTTTTTT	CASSLIGQAATNEKLFF
TRBV9	TRBJ2-3	TRBD2	.	TGTGCCAGCAGTCTACTAGCGGGGACCACAGATACGCAGTATTTT	CASSLLAGTTDTQYF
TRBV7-2	TRBJ1-5	.	few	TGTGCCAGCAGCTTATTGGCAGGGAATCAGCCCCAGCATTTT	CASSLLAGNQPQHF
TRBV30	TRBJ2-7	.	.	TGTGCCTGGAATGTCTCTTCCCCCTCCGGGCAGTACTTC	CAWNVSSPSGQYF
TRBV29-1	TRBJ2-3	.	.	TGCAGCGTTGAATCGGCTAGGATGGATACGCAGTATTTT	CSVESARMDTQYF
TRBV30	TRBJ1-5	.	.	TGTGCCTGGGACAGAGATAGCAATCAGCCCCAGCATTTT	CAWDRDSNQPQHF
TRBV2	TRBJ2-5	.	many	TGTGCCAGCAGTCCGGGCCGAGGGGGGGAGACCCAGTACTTC	CASSPGRGGETQYF
TRBV28	TRBJ2-1	TRBD2	once	TGTGCCAGCAGCCCCCGCGGGCAGGGAGGGACTGAGCAGTTCTTC	CASSPRGQGGTEQFF
TRBV27	TRBJ1-5	.	.	TGTGCCAGCAGTTCGGGGGATAGCAATCAGCCCCAGCATTTT	CASSSGDSNQPQHF
TRBV6-1	TRBJ2-3	.	once	TGTGCCAGCAGTGAACGGGGGCGGGTAAATACGCAGTATTTT	CASSERGRVNTQYF
TRBV19	TRBJ1-2	TRBD1	.	TGTGCCAGTACCGAGGCCCAGTCCTCCAGGACAGGGGTTTTCTATGGCTACACCTTC	CASTEAQSSRTGVFYGYTF
TRBV11-1	TRBJ2-7	.	few	TGTGCCAGCAGCTGGGAGGTATCCTACGAGCAGTACTTC	CASSWEVSYEQYF
TRBV28	TRBJ2-1	.	few	TGTGCCAGCAGTCCCCCTGCGAGCTCCTACAATGAGCAGTTCTTC	CASSPPASSYNEQFF
TRBV5-1	TRBJ2-3	TRBD2	.	TGCGCCAGCAGCTTGGGCTCGGGACTAGCGACAGATACGCAGTATTTT	CASSLGSGLATDTQYF
TRBV27	TRBJ2-1	.	few	TGTGCCAGCCTGAAGGTGGCTGCCTCCTACAATGAGCAGTTCTTC	CASLKVAASYNEQFF
TRBV19	TRBJ1-5	.	few	TGTGCCAGTAGAGTACAGCGGGGAAGCAATCAGCCCCAGCATTTT	CASRVQRGSNQPQHF
TRBV9	TRBJ1-3	.	once	TGTGCCAGCAGCGGAGGGTTTATGAACACCATATATTTT	CASSGGFMNTIYF
TRBV7-2	TRBJ1-1	TRBD1	.	TGTGCCAGCAGCCCAGGGACAGGGGGGACTGAAGCTTTCTTT	CASSPGTGGTEAFF
TRBV5-4	TRBJ2-3	.	.	TGTGCCAGCAGCCAGTCCTTAACAGATACGCAGTATTTT	CASSQSLTDTQYF
TRBV5-1	TRBJ2-1	TRBD2	.	TGCGCCAGCAGCTTGGTGTCTAGCGGGAACAATGAGCAGTTCTTC	CASSLVSSGNNEQFF
TRBV4-3	TRBJ2-7	TRBD2	.	TGCGCCAGCAGCCAAGATCCTAGCGGAGCCTACGAGCAGTACTTC	CASSQDPSGAYEQYF
TRBV27	TRBJ2-3	.	.	TGTGCCAGCAGGAACCAACAAGGAAAAGGGAAGTATTTT	CASRNQQGKGKYF
TRBV18	TRBJ2-2	TRBD2	.	TGTGCCAGCTCACCAAAGGGAGGGAGCCTGAACACCGGGGAGCTGTTTTTT	CASSPKGGSLNTGELFF
TRBV7-8	TRBJ1-3	.	.	TGTGCCAGCAGCTTACAGGGTGCTTCTGGAAACACCATATATTTT	CASSLQGASGNTIYF
TRBV5-1	TRBJ2-7	TRBD2	.	TGCGCCAGCAGCTTGAATAGCGGGAGGGCATACGAGCAGTACTTC	CASSLNSGRAYEQYF
TRBV5-1	TRBJ1-4	.	.	TGCGCCAGCAGCTTCTCGGGGGCGGTGGAAAAACTGTTTTTT	CASSFSGAVEKLFF
TRBV6-5	TRBJ1-2	.	.	TGTGCCAGCAGTCTGGACATGTTAGGAGGCTACACCTTC	CASSLDMLGGYTF
TRBV4-3	TRBJ1-3	.	.	TGCGCCAGCAGCCAAGATCCACCCAAGAGCTCTGGAAACACCATATATTTT	CASSQDPPKSSGNTIYF
TRBV2	TRBJ2-5	.	.	TGTGCCAGCAGTGAAGAGGTGCCGGAGACCCAGTACTTC	CASSEEVPETQYF
TRBV5-6	TRBJ1-5	.	.	TGTGCCAGCAGCCGGGACGGGATGCGCAATCAGCCCCAGCATTTT	CASSRDGMRNQPQHF
TRBV20-1	TRBJ2-1	.	.	TGCAGTGCTCCCTTCGACGGAGAGCAGTTCTTC	CSAPFDGEQFF
TRBV2	TRBJ2-7	.	.	TGTGCCAGCTACTCGGGACACGAGCAGTACTTC	CASYSGHEQYF
TRBV30	TRBJ1-6	.	many	TGTGCCTGGAGGAACTCGGGGGGGACCAATTCACCCCTCCACTTT	CAWRNSGGTNSPLHF
TRBV6-5	TRBJ2-1	.	.	TGTGCCAGCAGTTACGCCAATAATGAGCAGTTCTTC	CASSYANNEQFF
TRBV5-8	TRBJ2-6	.	.	TGTGCCAGCAGCAGGGGGGGCGAAGGGGCCAACGTCCTGACTTTC	CASSRGGEGANVLTF
TRBV6-1	TRBJ2-1	.	.	TGTGCCAGCAGTGAATCGATAGGGTTCAATGAGCAGTTCTTC	CASSESIGFNEQFF
TRBV4-3	TRBJ1-2	.	.	TGCGCCAGCACCCCCTCGGCAGCTACTAACTATGGCTACACCTTC	CASTPSAATNYGYTF
TRBV7-2	TRBJ2-7	.	.	TGTGCCAGCAGCTCGACAGGCGGTTCCTACGAGCAGTACTTC	CASSSTGGSYEQYF
TRBV19	TRBJ1-4	.	few	TGTGCCAGTAGTATCCTTGACAGGTTAAATGAAAAACTGTTTTTT	CASSILDRLNEKLFF
TRBV7-8	TRBJ1-5	.	.	TGTGCCAGCAGCTTAGGAATAGGAGGCAATCAGCCCCAGCATTTT	CASSLGIGGNQPQHF
TRBV5-1	TRBJ2-2	TRBD2	.	TGCGCCAGCAGCTTGGAAGGCGGGAGGAACACCGGGGAGCTGTTTTTT	CASSLEGGRNTGELFF
TRBV6-5	TRBJ2-6	.	.	TGCGCCAACAGCGGACTGTCTGGGGCCAACGTCCTGACTTTC	CANSGLSGANVLTF
TRBV4-1	TRBJ2-7	.	.	TGCGCCAGCAGCCAAGTCCAGGGTTCCTACGAGCAGTACTTC	CASSQVQGSYEQYF
TRBV30	TRBJ1-2	TRBD1	.	TGTGCCTGGAGTAAGGACAGGGCAGGAGGCTACACCTTC	CAWSKDRAGGYTF
TRBV2	TRBJ2-7	.	.	TGTGCCAGCGACCTGTTTATGAGTGACCTAACCTACGAGCAGTACTTC	CASDLFMSDLTYEQYF